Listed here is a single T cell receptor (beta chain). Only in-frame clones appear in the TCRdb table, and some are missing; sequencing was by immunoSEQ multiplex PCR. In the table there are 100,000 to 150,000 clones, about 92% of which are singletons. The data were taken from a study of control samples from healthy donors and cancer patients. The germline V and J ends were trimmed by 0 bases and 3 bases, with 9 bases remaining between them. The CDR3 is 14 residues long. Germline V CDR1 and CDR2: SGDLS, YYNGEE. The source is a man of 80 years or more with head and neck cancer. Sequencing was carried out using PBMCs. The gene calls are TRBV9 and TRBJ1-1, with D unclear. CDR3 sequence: CASSVDRGYTEAFF. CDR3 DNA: TGTGCCAGCAGCGTAGACCGGGGTTACACTGAAGCTTTCTTT.